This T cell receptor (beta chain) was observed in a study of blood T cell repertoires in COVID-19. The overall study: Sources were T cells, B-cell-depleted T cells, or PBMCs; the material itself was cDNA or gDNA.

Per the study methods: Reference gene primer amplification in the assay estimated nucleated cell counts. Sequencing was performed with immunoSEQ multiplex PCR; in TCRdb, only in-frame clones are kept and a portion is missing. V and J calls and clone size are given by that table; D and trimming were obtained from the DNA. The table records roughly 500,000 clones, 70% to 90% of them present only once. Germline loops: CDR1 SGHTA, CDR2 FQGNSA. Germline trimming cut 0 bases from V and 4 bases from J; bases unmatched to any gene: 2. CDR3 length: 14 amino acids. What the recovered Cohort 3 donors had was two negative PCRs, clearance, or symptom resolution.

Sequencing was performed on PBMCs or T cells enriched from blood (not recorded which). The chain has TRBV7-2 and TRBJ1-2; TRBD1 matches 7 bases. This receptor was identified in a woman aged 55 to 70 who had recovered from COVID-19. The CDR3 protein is CASSLARGFYGYTF. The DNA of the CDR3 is TGTGCCAGCAGCTTAGCCAGGGGGTTCTATGGCTACACCTTC.